This T cell receptor (beta chain) was obtained from a study of technical replicates of blood from several donors. This CDR3 is built from 17 residues. TCRdb's copy holds only in-frame clones and misses some; the assay was immunoSEQ multiplex PCR. The sample carries more than 65,000 clones, roughly 95% recorded once. The chain recombines TRBV21-1 with TRBJ1-1; the D segment call TRBD1 is taken from the table without a DNA check. TRBV21-1 is deemed a pseudogene. Sequencing was done on a sample of T cells isolated from PBMCs. The receptor's source is a human donor in good health. CDR3 in amino acids: CASSPRDRQRMNTEAFF. CDR3 in DNA: TGTGCCAGCAGCCCTCGCGACAGGCAGAGAATGAACACTGAAGCTTTCTTT.